This T cell receptor beta chain was obtained from a study of T cell repertoires and Cas9 in healthy adults. Study at large: Multi-effector potency, cytotoxicity and lineage were assessed in SpCas9-reactive CD4 and CD8 T cells.

Here immunoSEQ multiplex PCR was the method, and the copy in TCRdb shows in-frame clones only, minus some. Among tens of thousands of clones listed, around 90% were seen once. The V gene lost 0 bases and the J gene lost 3 bases, with 6 bases spanning the gap. The CDR3 has 14 amino acids. In germline, CDR1 is SGHRS, CDR2 YFSETQ. The TCR was taken from a human donor in good health. The J gene is TRBJ1-4, the V gene TRBV5-1; no firm D call. Sequencing was done on a sample of CD4+ effector T cells (CD127+, CD25-, CD137-, CD154-) from PBMCs; culture status not recorded. CDR3 region: CASSLGLPNEKLFF. For the CDR3, the DNA is TGCGCCAGCAGCTTGGGACTACCTAATGAAAAACTGTTTTTT.